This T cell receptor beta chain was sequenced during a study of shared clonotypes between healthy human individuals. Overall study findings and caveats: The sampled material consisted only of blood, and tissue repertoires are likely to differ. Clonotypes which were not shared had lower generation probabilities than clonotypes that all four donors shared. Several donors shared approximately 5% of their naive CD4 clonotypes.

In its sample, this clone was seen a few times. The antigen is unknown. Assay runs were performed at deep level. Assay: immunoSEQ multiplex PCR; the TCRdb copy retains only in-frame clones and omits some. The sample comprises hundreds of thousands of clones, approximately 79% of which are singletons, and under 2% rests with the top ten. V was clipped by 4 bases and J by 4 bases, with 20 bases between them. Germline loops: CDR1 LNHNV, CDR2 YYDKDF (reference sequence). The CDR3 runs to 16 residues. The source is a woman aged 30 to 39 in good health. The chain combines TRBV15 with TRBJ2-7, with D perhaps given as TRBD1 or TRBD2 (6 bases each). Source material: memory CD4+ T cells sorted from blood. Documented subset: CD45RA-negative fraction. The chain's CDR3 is CATSTLSGRGRYEQYF. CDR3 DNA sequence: TGTGCCACCAGCACTCTCTCTGGCCGGGGGCGGTACGAGCAGTACTTC. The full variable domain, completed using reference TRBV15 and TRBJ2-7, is DAMVIQNPRYQVTQFGKPVTLSCSQTLNHNVMYWYQQKSSQAPKLLFHYYDKDFNNEADTPDNFQSRRPNTSFCFLDIRSPGLGDTAMYLCATSTLSGRGRYEQYFGPGTRLTVT.